Below are 25 T cell receptor beta chains sequenced from a single sample in a study of OX40 agonist ivuxolimab in advanced cancers. Preparation of the library involved the immunoSEQ multiplex PCR assay. The table was pulled from immuneACCESS by TCRdb, which kept in-frame rearrangements only. Such tables lose some clones; where checked, under half of the loss comes from unresolved V genes, and the rest has no known cause. The sample table holds some 90,000 clones, of which around 86% were seen once. The ten biggest clones cover under 0.35% of the sample. This specimen consisted of CD4+ or CD8+ T cells sorted from blood, obtained in a trial of the OX40 agonist ivuxolimab. The source is an adult with an advanced solid tumor such as melanoma, head and neck, liver or kidney cancer.

The CDR3 sequence: CASSDSGGNTEAFF. The DNA of the CDR3 is TGCGCCAGCAGCGACTCTGGTGGGAACACTGAAGCTTTCTTT. This chain joins TRBV5-1 and TRBJ1-1; no reliable D call. The CDR3 has 14 residues. Germline V gene data show CDR1 as SGHRS and CDR2 as YFSETQ. V was trimmed by 4 bases and J by 1 base, leaving 11 bases between them.

V gene TRBV11-3 combines with J gene TRBJ2-1; D might be TRBD2 (6 bases). The CDR3 totals 16 residues. The germline V and J ends were trimmed by 1 base and 8 bases, with 18 bases remaining between them. Looked up from germline, CDR1 is SGHNT and CDR2 is YENEEA. The CDR3: CASSLAGASESYEQFF. The CDR3 DNA follows: TGTGCCAGCAGCTTAGCCGGGGCTAGCGAATCCTATGAGCAGTTCTTC.

The rearrangement joins TRBV2 to TRBJ2-4; a possible D gene is TRBD2 (5 bases). The CDR3 is made up of 16 amino acids. Germline assignment: CDR1 SNHLY and CDR2 FYNNEI. Trimming took off 8 bases at V and 0 bases at J, with 17 bases between the two ends. In DNA form, the CDR3 reads TGTGCCAGCCAATCTGGGGAGAACTTAGCCAAAAACATTCAGTACTTC. It specifies CASQSGENLAKNIQYF.

This chain joins TRBV12-5 and TRBJ1-6; D call uncertain. The germline V gene encodes CDR1 LGHNT and CDR2 FRNRAP. V gave up 5 bases and J gave up 0 bases, with 5 bases separating them. The CDR3 covers 14 residues. The CDR3 DNA reads as TGTGCTAGTGGTCTAAGCTCCTATAATTCACCCCTCCACTTT. Amino acids: CASGLSSYNSPLHF.

This rearrangement joins TRBV5-1 to TRBJ1-5; 7 nucleotides agree with TRBD1. Germline CDR1 and CDR2: SGHRS and YFSETQ. The CDR3 runs 15 residues. The trim removed 4 bases at V and 5 bases at J, leaving 9 bases unmatched. The CDR3 loop is CASSPGAGGDQPQHF. CDR3 nucleotides: TGCGCCAGCAGCCCGGGCGCAGGGGGGGATCAGCCCCAGCATTTT.

The chain uses TRBV18 and TRBJ2-5; the D is unclear. Germline-derived CDR1 and CDR2 are KGHSH and LQKENI. V lost 4 bases and J lost 3, with 9 bases in between. The CDR3 consists of 13 residues. DNA for the CDR3: TGTGCCAGCTCACGGAACAGAGAAGAGACCCAGTACTTC. It yields the protein CASSRNREETQYF.

The rearrangement joins TRBV2 to TRBJ1-3, with 7 positions matching TRBD1. The CDR3 extends over 12 amino acids. Germline-derived CDR1 and CDR2 are SNHLY and FYNNEI. J lost 2 bases, V lost 8 bases, and 0 bases had no gene match. CDR3 region: CASQGAGNTIYF. In DNA form, the CDR3 reads TGTGCCAGCCAGGGGGCTGGAAACACCATATATTTT.

The gene calls are TRBV11-2 and TRBJ2-3, with a tentative D call TRBD2 (6 bases). The CDR3 totals 14 residues. V lost 5 bases to trimming and J lost 7 bases, with 16 bases between them. The germline CDR1 and CDR2 sequences are SGHAT and FQNNGV. The CDR3 sequence: CASSPGAGRNTQYF. CDR3 DNA sequence: TGTGCCAGCAGCCCTGGGGCGGGGCGGAATACGCAGTATTTT.

V gene TRBV10-2 combines with J gene TRBJ1-5, with 7 bases aligning to TRBD1. This CDR3 is 14 amino acids long. V was pared by 6 bases and J by 3 bases, with 5 bases of the junction left unmatched. Germline CDR1 WSHSY, CDR2 SAAADI. CDR3: CASRSTGNNQPQHF. The CDR3, as DNA: TGCGCCAGCAGATCGACAGGGAACAATCAGCCCCAGCATTTT.

The chain recombines TRBV30 with TRBJ1-5, with TRBD1 matching over 8 bases. V lost 2 bases, J lost 6 bases, and 15 bases stayed unmatched. This CDR3 comprises 17 residues. The germline V gene has CDR1 GTSNPN and CDR2 SVGIG (reference sequence). The CDR3 loop is CAWSNGQGSGRGQPQHF. DNA for the CDR3: TGTGCCTGGAGTAACGGACAGGGATCCGGTAGGGGTCAGCCCCAGCATTTT.

The chain combines TRBV10-3 with TRBJ2-7, with 10 bases identical to TRBD1. The germline V gene has CDR1 ENHRY and CDR2 SYGVKD. V was pared by 8 bases and J by 6 bases, with 7 bases of the junction left unmatched. The CDR3 is made up of 13 amino acids. The CDR3 reads CAISGTGVPEQYF. As DNA, the CDR3 is TGTGCCATCTCCGGGACAGGGGTTCCCGAGCAGTACTTC.

The V gene is TRBV6-1, the J gene TRBJ2-2; 9 nucleotides line up with TRBD2. With 1 base clipped from V and 0 bases from J, the junction kept 3 bases outside the gene matches. The CDR3 has 17 residues. CDR1 is MNHNS, CDR2 SASEGT, per germline. In nucleotides, the CDR3 is TGTGCCAGCAGTGAAGTTAGCGGGGGCCCGAACACCGGGGAGCTGTTTTTT. It codes for CASSEVSGGPNTGELFF.

The V gene is TRBV14, the J gene TRBJ2-1, with no clear D. The CDR3 is 11 residues long. Trimming left V 1 base short and J 10 bases short, with 5 bases between. Per the germline V gene, CDR1 is SGHDN and CDR2 is FVKESK. The CDR3 is CASSQVVEQFF. The DNA for the CDR3 is TGTGCCAGCAGCCAAGTCGTGGAGCAGTTCTTC.

The chain recombines TRBV20-1 with TRBJ1-2; D is unclear. Germline loops: CDR1 DFQATT, CDR2 SNEGSKA (reference sequence). With 3 bases removed from V and 6 bases from J, the gap between germline ends came to 8 bases. The CDR3 totals 11 residues. The CDR3 is CSASLGNGYTF. The CDR3 nucleotides read TGCAGTGCTAGTTTGGGGAATGGCTACACCTTC.

In its sample, this clone was seen once. The J gene is TRBJ2-1, the V gene TRBV29-1, with D perhaps matching TRBD2 (5 bases). Trimming pared 7 bases from V and 6 bases from J, leaving 13 bases between. The CDR3 spans 12 residues. The germline gives CDR1 SQVTM, CDR2 ANQGSEA. CDR3 residues: CSGLLLGNEQFF. Here the CDR3 DNA reads TGCAGCGGCCTCCTACTAGGCAATGAGCAGTTCTTC.

The V gene is TRBV15, the J gene TRBJ2-7, with TRBD1 matching over 7 bases. Per the germline V gene, CDR1 is LNHNV and CDR2 is YYDKDF (reference sequence). The CDR3 has 12 amino acids. V lost 4 bases and J lost 5; bases outside the gene matches: 2. The CDR3 loop is CATSKGTDEQYF. The CDR3 DNA sequence: TGTGCCACCAGCAAAGGGACAGACGAGCAGTACTTC.

This clone has a single count. This sequence joins TRBV7-9 and TRBJ2-3; D not resolved. This CDR3 region has 15 residues. In germline, CDR1 is SEHNR, CDR2 FQNEAQ (reference sequence). V lost 3 bases, J lost 2 bases, and 12 bases lay in between. CDR3 nucleotide sequence: TGTGCCAGCAGCTTGTTAGGCACTGCCACAGATACGCAGTATTTT. Its translation is CASSLLGTATDTQYF.

This chain connects TRBV2 to TRBJ1-1; D is possibly TRBD1 (6 bases). Looked up from germline, CDR1 is SNHLY and CDR2 is FYNNEI. The ends were cut back, 3 bases at V and 7 bases at J, with 12 bases in the middle. The CDR3 totals 13 residues. The CDR3 nucleotides are TGTGCCAGCAGTGATTCGGGGGCGGTTGAAGCTTTCTTT. Amino acids: CASSDSGAVEAFF.

V and J are TRBV9 and TRBJ2-5, with 8 positions matching TRBD1. V was pared by 4 bases and J by 3 bases, with 5 bases of the junction left unmatched. CDR3 length: 14 amino acids. Per germline, CDR1 SGDLS and CDR2 YYNGEE. CDR3 nucleotides: TGTGCCAGCAGCTCCAGGACAGGGAAAGAGACCCAGTACTTC. It encodes CASSSRTGKETQYF.

This rearrangement joins TRBV7-3 to TRBJ2-7; 7 bases fit TRBD1. This CDR3 contains 15 residues. Germline V gene sequence: CDR1 SGHTA, CDR2 FQGTGA. Trimming took 5 bases from V and 2 from J; bases not matched to a gene: 9. As DNA, the CDR3 is TGTGCCAGCAGCACCGGGACAGTGAGTACCTACGAGCAGTACTTC. This codes for CASSTGTVSTYEQYF.

This rearrangement joins TRBV9 to TRBJ1-3; D is perhaps TRBD1 (6 bases). This CDR3 comprises 16 residues. V was cut by 2 bases and J by 6 bases, with 18 bases left in between. The germline V gene has CDR1 SGDLS and CDR2 YYNGEE. CDR3 region: CASSVSGQSLLNTIYF. In nucleotides, the CDR3 is TGTGCCAGCAGCGTTTCCGGACAGAGTCTACTAAACACCATATATTTT. The full variable domain, its missing parts supplied by reference TRBV9 and TRBJ1-3, is DSGVTQTPKHLITATGQRVTLRCSPRSGDLSVYWYQQSLDQGLQFLIQYYNGEERAKGNILERFSAQQFPDLHSELNLSSLELGDSALYFCASSVSGQSLLNTIYFGEGSWLTVV.

Turning to this clone: At one boundary the junction diverges from the germline segment, which might be a read error. The V call is TRBV7-7, the J call TRBJ2-1; D uncertain. The CDR3 contains 12 residues. Germline loops: CDR1 SSHAT, CDR2 FNYEAQ (reference sequence). The CDR3 region has the DNA TGTGCTAGCAGCAACCTTTTGGGTGAGCAGTTCTTC. Encoded protein: CASSNLLGEQFF. The complete variable domain, with remaining parts taken from reference TRBV7-7 and TRBJ2-1, reads GAGVSQSPRYKVTKRGQDVTLRCDPISSHATLYWYQQALGQGPEFLTYFNYEAQPDKSGLPSDRFSAERPEGSISTLTIQRTEQRDSAMYRCASSNLLGEQFFGPGTRLTVL.

V gene TRBV5-1 combines with J gene TRBJ2-7, with D unclear. CDR1 SGHRS and CDR2 YFSETQ come from the germline V gene. Trimming pared 0 bases from V and 3 bases from J, leaving 7 bases between. The CDR3 extends over 13 amino acids. The CDR3 nucleotides are TGCGCCAGCAGCTTGGGACCACTCTACGAGCAGTACTTC. It encodes CASSLGPLYEQYF.

This clone was seen once. This rearrangement joins TRBV7-8 to TRBJ1-1, with D possibly matching TRBD1 (6 bases). Trimming cost V 2 bases and J 3 bases, with 13 bases left between them. The CDR3 spans 15 residues. CDR1 is SGHVS, CDR2 FQNEAQ, per germline. Here the CDR3 DNA reads TGTGCCAGCAGCTTAAGTGCGCCAGGGGACACTGAAGCTTTCTTT. Translated, it gives CASSLSAPGDTEAFF. Full variable domain (remainder filled in from reference TRBV7-8 and TRBJ1-1): GAGVSQSPRYKVAKRGQDVALRCDPISGHVSLFWYQQALGQGPEFLTYFQNEAQLDKSGLPSDRFFAERPEGSVSTLKIQRTQQEDSAVYLCASSLSAPGDTEAFFGQGTRLTVV.

This chain uses TRBV19 with TRBJ2-3; 16 positions match TRBD2. Germline CDR1 reads LNHDA; CDR2 reads SQIVND (reference sequence). CDR3 size: 19 residues. After removal of 4 bases from V and 0 bases from J, the junction contained 7 bases not matched to a gene. The CDR3 loop is CASSRGLAGGLTSTDTQYF. DNA for the CDR3: TGTGCCAGTAGTAGGGGACTAGCGGGGGGGCTGACTAGCACAGATACGCAGTATTTT.